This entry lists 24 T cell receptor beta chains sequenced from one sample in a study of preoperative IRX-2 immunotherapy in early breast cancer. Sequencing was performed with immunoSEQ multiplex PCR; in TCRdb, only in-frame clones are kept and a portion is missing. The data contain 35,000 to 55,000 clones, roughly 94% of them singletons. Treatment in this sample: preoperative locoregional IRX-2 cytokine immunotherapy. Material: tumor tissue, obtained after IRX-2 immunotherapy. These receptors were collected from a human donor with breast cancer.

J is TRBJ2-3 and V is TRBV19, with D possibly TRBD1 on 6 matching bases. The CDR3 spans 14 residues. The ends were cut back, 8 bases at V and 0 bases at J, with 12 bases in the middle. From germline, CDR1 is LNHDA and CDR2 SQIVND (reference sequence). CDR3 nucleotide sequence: TGTGCCAGTCTATCCGGGACAAGCACAGATACGCAGTATTTT. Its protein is CASLSGTSTDTQYF.

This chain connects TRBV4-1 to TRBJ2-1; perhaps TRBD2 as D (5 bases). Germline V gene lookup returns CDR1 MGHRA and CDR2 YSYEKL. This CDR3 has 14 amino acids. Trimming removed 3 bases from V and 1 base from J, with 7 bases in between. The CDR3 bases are TGCGCCAGCAGCCATGCGGGTTCCTACAATGAGCAGTTCTTC. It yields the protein CASSHAGSYNEQFF.

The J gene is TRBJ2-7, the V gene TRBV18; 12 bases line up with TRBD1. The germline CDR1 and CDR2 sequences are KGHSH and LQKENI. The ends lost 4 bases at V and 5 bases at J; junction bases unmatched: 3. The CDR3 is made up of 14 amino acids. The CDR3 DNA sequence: TGTGCCAGCTCACATGGGGACAGGGGGCACGAGCAGTACTTC. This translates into CASSHGDRGHEQYF.

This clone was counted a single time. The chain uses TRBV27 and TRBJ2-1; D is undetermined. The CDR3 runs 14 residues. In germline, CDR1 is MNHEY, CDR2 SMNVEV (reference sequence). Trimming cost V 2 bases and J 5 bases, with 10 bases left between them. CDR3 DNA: TGTGCCAGCAGTTTAGTTTGGGTACACAATGAGCAGTTCTTC. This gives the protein CASSLVWVHNEQFF.

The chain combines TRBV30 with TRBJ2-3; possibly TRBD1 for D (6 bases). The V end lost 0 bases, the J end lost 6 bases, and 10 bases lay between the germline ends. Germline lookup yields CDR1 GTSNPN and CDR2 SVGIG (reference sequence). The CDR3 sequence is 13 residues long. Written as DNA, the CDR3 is TGTGCCTGGAGTGTAGGGGACACGGATACGCAGTATTTT. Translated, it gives CAWSVGDTDTQYF. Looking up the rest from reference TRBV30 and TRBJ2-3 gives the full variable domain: SQTIHQWPATLVQPVGSPLSLECTVEGTSNPNLYWYRQAAGRGLQLLFYSVGIGQISSEVPQNLSASRPQDRQFILSSKKLLLSDSGFYLCAWSVGDTDTQYFGPGTRLTVL.

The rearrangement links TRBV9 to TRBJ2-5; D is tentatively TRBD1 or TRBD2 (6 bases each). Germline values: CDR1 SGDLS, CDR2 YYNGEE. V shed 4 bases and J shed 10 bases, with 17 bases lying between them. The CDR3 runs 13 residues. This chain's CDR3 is CASSRGRSWSQYF. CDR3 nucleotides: TGTGCCAGCAGCCGGGGGCGATCCTGGAGCCAGTACTTC.

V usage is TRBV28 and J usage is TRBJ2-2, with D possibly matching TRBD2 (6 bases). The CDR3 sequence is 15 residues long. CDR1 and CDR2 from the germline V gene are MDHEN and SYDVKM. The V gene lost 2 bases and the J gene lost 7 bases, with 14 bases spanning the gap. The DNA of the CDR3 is TGTGCCAGCAGTTTAATCGGGGAGGTTAACGGGGAGCTGTTTTTT. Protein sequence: CASSLIGEVNGELFF.

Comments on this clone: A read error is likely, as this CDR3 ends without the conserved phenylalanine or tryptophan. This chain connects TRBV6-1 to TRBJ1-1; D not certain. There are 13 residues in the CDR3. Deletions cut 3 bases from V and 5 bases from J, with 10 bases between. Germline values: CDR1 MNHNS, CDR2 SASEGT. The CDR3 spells CASSDQVGTEAFL. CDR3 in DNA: TGTGCCAGCAGTGATCAGGTGGGGACTGAAGCTTTCCTT.

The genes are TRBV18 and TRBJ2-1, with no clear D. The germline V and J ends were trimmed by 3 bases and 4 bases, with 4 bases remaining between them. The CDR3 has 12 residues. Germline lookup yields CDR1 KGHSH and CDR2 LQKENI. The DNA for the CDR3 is TGTGCCAGCTCACCGGGATACAATGAGCAGTTCTTC. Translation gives CASSPGYNEQFF.

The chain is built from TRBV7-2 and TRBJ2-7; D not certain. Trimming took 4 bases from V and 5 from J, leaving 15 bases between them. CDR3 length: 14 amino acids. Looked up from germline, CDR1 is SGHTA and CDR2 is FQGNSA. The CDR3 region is CASSSYGSRDEQYF. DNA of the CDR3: TGTGCCAGCAGCTCATACGGTTCAAGGGACGAGCAGTACTTC.

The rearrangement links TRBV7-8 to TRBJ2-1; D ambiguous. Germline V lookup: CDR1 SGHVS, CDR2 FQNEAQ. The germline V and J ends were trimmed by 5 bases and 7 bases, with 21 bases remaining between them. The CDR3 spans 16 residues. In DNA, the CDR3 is TGTGCCAGCAGCCCCCGGGTTGCCCGAGGCGAGAATGAGCAGTTCTTC. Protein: CASSPRVARGENEQFF. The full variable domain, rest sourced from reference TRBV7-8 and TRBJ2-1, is GAGVSQSPRYKVAKRGQDVALRCDPISGHVSLFWYQQALGQGPEFLTYFQNEAQLDKSGLPSDRFFAERPEGSVSTLKIQRTQQEDSAVYLCASSPRVARGENEQFFGPGTRLTVL.

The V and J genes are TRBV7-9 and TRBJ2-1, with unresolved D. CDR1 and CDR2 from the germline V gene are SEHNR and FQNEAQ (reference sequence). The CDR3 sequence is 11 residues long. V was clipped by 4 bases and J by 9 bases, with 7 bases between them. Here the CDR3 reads CASSSLGEQFF. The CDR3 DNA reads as TGTGCCAGCAGCTCCTTGGGTGAGCAGTTCTTC.

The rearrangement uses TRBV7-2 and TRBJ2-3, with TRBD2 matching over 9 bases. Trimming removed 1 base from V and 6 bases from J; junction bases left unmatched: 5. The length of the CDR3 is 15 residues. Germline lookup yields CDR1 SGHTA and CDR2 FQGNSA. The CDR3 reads CASSLVVSGSDTQYF. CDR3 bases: TGTGCCAGCAGCTTAGTTGTTAGCGGGAGTGATACGCAGTATTTT.

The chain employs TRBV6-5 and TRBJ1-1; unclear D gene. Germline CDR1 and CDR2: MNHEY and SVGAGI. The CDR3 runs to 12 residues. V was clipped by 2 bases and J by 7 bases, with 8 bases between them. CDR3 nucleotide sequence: TGTGCCAGCAGTTACGGAACCGTTGAAGCTTTCTTT. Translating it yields CASSYGTVEAFF.

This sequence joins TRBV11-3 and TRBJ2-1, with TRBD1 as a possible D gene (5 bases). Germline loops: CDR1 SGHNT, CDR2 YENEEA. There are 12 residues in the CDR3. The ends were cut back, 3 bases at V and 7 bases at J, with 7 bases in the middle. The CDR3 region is CASSFKGNEQFF. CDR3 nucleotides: TGTGCCAGCAGCTTTAAGGGGAATGAGCAGTTCTTC.

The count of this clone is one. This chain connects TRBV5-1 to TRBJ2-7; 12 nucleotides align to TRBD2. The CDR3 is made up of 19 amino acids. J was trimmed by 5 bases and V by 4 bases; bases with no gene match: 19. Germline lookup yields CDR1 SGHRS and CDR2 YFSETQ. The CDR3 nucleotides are TGCGCCAGCAGCGAGGAACCCGGGACTAGCGGGTTACAGAGCAACGAGCAGTACTTC. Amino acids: CASSEEPGTSGLQSNEQYF.

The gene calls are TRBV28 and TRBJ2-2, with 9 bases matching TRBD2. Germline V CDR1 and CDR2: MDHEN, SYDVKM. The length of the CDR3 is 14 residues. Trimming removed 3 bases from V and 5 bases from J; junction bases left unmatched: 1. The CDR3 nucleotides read TGTGCCAGCAGTTTTCTAGCGGGGACCGGGGAGCTGTTTTTT. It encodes CASSFLAGTGELFF.

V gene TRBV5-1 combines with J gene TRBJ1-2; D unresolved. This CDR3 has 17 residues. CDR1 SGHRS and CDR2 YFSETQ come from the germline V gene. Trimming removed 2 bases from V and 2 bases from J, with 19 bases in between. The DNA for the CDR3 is TGCGCCAGCAGCTTCTCGTACGCGAGGGAACCAAACTATGGCTACACCTTC. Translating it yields CASSFSYAREPNYGYTF.

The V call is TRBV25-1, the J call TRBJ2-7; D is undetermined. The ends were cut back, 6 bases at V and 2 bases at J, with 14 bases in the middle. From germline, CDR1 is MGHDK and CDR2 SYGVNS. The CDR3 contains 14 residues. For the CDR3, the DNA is TGTGCCAGCAGCCTCCCCGGTCCCACCTACGAGCAGTACTTC. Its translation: CASSLPGPTYEQYF.

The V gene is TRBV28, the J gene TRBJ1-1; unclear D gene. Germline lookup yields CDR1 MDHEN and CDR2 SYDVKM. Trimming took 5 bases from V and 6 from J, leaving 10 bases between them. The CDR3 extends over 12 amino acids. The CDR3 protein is CASSPPQAEAFF. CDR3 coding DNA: TGTGCCAGCAGTCCCCCGCAGGCTGAAGCTTTCTTT.

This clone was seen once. DNA for the CDR3: TGTGCCAGCAGACCAACCGGGTCTCGGTTTGGCTACACCTTC. Translated, it gives CASRPTGSRFGYTF. J is TRBJ1-2 and V is TRBV27; no firm D call. The CDR3 sequence is 14 residues long. The germline V gene has CDR1 MNHEY and CDR2 SMNVEV (reference sequence). V was shortened by 6 bases and J by 7 bases, with 18 bases between the two germline ends.

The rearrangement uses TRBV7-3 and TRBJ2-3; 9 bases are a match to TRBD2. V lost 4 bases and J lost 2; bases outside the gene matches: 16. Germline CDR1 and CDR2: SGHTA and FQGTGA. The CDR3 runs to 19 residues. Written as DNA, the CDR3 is TGTGCCAGCAGCTCCAGACTAGCGGCACACCCGGCCCCCACAGATACGCAGTATTTT. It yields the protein CASSSRLAAHPAPTDTQYF.

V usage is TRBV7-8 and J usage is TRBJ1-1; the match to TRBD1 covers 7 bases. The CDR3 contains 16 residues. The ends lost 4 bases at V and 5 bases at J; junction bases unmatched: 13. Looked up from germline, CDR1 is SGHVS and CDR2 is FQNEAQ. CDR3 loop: CASSSRQGGSGTEAFF. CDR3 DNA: TGTGCCAGCAGCTCCCGACAGGGCGGATCGGGGACTGAAGCTTTCTTT. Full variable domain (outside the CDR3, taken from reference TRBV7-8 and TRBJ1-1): GAGVSQSPRYKVAKRGQDVALRCDPISGHVSLFWYQQALGQGPEFLTYFQNEAQLDKSGLPSDRFFAERPEGSVSTLKIQRTQQEDSAVYLCASSSRQGGSGTEAFFGQGTRLTVV.

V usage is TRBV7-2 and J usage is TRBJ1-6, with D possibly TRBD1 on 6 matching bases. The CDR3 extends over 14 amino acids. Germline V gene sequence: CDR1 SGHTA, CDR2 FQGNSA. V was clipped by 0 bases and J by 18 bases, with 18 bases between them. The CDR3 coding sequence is TGTGCCAGCAGCTTAGCGCTAGGGACAACGGTTCCCCACTTT. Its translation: CASSLALGTTVPHF.